This T cell receptor (beta chain) was sequenced for a study of PD-L1 blockade in urothelial cancer. Study-wide context: At 3 weeks (second dose) and 6 weeks after starting treatment, blood was analyzed.

The time point: peripheral blood 6 weeks after treatment start. Each PCR contained spiked-in synthetic TCR analog templates. Assay: immunoSEQ multiplex PCR; the TCRdb copy retains only in-frame clones and omits some. Of about 48,000 clones listed, around 85% are singletons. This clone was seen just once. The receptor was derived from a man in his sixties with urothelial cancer. Source: PBMCs, taken around atezolizumab (anti-PD-L1) treatment.

The CDR3 loop is CAWSVRGSFGYTF. The CDR3 bases are TGTGCCTGGAGTGTACGAGGCAGTTTTGGCTACACCTTC. The V and J genes are TRBV30 and TRBJ1-2; D call uncertain. The germline V gene encodes CDR1 GTSNPN and CDR2 SVGIG (reference sequence). Deletions cut 0 bases from V and 7 bases from J, with 12 bases between. The CDR3 is 13 residues long.